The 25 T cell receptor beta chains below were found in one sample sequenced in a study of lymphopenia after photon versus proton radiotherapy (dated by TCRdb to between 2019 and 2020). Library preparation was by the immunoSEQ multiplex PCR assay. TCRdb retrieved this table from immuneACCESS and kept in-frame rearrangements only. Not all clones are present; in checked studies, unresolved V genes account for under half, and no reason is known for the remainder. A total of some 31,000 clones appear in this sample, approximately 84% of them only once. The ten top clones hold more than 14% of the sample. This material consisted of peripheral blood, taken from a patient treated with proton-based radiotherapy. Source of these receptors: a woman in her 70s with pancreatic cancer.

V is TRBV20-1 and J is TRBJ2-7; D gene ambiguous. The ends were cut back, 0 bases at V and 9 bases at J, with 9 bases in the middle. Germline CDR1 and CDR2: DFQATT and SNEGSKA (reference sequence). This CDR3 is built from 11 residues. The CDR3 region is CSARDGLVQYF. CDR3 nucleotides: TGCAGTGCTAGAGATGGGCTAGTGCAGTACTTC.

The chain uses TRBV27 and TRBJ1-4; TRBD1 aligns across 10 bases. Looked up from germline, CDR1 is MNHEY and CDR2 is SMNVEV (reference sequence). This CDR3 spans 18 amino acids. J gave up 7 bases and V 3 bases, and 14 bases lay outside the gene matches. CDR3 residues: CASSFRDRGSSSGEKLFF. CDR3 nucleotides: TGTGCCAGCAGTTTCCGGGACAGGGGCTCTAGTAGTGGTGAAAAACTGTTTTTT.

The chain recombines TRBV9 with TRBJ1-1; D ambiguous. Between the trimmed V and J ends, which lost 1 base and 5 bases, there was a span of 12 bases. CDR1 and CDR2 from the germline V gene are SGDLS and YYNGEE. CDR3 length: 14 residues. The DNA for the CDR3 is TGTGCCAGCAGCGTAAAAGGAGGAGTAACTGAAGCTTTCTTT. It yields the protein CASSVKGGVTEAFF.

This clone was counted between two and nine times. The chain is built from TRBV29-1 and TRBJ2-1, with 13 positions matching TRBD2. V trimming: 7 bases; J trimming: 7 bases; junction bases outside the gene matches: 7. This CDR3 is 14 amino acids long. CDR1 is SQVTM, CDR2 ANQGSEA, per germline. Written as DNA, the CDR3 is TGCAGCGCGCGACTAGCGGGAGGTGGTAATGAGCAGTTCTTC. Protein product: CSARLAGGGNEQFF.

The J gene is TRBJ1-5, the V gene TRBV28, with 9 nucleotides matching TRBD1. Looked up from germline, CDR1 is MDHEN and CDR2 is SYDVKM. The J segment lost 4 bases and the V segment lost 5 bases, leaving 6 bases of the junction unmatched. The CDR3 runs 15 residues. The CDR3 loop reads CASSIPGQGNQPQHF. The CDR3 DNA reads TGTGCCAGCAGTATACCGGGACAGGGTAATCAGCCCCAGCATTTT.

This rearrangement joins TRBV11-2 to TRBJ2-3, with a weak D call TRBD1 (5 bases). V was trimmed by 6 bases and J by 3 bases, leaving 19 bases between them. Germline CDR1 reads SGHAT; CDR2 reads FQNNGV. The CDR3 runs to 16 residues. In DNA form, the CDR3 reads TGTGCCAGCAGATCTTGGGGCAGGGTCGTAACAGATACGCAGTATTTT. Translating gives CASRSWGRVVTDTQYF.

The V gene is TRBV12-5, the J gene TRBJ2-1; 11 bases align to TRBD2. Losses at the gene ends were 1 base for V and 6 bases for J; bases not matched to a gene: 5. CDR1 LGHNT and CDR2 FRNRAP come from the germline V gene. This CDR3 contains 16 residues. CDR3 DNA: TGTGCTAGTGGTTTGGGACTAGCGGGGCAGATCAATGAGCAGTTCTTC. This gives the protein CASGLGLAGQINEQFF.

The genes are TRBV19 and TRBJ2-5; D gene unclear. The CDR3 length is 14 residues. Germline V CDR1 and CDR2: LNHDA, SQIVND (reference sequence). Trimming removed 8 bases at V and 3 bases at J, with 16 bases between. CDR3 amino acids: CASEDIYGKETQYF. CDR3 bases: TGTGCCAGTGAGGATATATACGGCAAAGAGACCCAGTACTTC.

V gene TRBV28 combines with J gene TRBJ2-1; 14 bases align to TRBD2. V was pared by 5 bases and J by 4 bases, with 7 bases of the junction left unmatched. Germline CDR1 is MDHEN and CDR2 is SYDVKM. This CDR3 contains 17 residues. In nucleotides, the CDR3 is TGTGCCAGCAGTCTGAGACTAGCGGGAGGGCCTTACAATGAGCAGTTCTTC. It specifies CASSLRLAGGPYNEQFF.

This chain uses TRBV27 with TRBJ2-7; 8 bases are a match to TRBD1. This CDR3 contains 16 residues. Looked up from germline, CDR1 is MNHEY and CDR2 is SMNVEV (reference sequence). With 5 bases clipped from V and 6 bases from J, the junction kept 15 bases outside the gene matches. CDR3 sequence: CASSLSRQGKRGEQYF. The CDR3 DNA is TGTGCCAGCAGTCTCTCCCGACAGGGGAAACGGGGCGAGCAGTACTTC.

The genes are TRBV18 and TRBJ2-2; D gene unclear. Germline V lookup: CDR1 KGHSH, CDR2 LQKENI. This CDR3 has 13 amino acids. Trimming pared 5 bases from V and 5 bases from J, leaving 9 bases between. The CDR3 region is CASSDRQTGELFF. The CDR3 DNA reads TGTGCCAGCTCAGATAGACAAACCGGGGAGCTGTTTTTT.

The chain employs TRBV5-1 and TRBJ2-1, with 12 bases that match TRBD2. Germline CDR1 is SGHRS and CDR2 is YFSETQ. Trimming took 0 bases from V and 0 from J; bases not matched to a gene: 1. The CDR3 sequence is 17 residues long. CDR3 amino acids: CASSLGTSGTSYNEQFF. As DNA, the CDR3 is TGCGCCAGCAGCTTGGGGACTAGCGGGACCTCCTACAATGAGCAGTTCTTC.

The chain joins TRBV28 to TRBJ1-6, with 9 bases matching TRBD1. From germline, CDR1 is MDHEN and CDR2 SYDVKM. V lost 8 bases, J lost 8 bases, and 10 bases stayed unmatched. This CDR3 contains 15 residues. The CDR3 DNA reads TGTGCCAGCCATCTAGCCGGGACAGGGTATTCACCCCTCCACTTT. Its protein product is CASHLAGTGYSPLHF.

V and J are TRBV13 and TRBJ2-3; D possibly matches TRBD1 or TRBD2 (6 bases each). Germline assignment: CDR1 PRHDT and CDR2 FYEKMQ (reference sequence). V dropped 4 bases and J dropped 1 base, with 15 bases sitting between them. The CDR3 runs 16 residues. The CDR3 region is CASSSPGGLGTDTQYF. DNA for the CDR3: TGTGCCAGCAGCTCCCCTGGGGGGCTCGGCACAGATACGCAGTATTTT.

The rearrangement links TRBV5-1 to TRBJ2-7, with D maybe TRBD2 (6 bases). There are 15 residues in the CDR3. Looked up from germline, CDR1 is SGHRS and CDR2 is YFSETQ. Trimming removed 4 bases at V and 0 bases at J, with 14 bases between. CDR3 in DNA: TGCGCCAGCAGCGCTAAACCTAGCGACTCCTACGAGCAGTACTTC. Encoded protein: CASSAKPSDSYEQYF.

The CDR3 loop is CASSIDQAGTYNEQFF. The DNA for the CDR3 is TGTGCCAGTAGTATAGATCAGGCGGGGACCTACAATGAGCAGTTCTTC. J is TRBJ2-1 and V is TRBV19; the D gene is possibly TRBD2 (6 bases). The V gene lost 0 bases and the J gene lost 2 bases, with 11 bases spanning the gap. The CDR3 has 16 amino acids. Germline V gene sequence: CDR1 LNHDA, CDR2 SQIVND (reference sequence).

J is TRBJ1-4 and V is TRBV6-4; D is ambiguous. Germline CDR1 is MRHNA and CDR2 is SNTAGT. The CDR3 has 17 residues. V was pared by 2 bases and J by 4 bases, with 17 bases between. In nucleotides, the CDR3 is TGTGCCAGCAGTGACGTACTCCGGGAGTGGGGTAATGAAAAACTGTTTTTT. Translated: CASSDVLREWGNEKLFF.

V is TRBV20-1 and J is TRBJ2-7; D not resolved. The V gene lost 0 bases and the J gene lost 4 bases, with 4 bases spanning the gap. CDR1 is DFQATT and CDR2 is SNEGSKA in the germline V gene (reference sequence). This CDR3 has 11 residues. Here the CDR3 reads CSARDGYEQYF. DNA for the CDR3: TGCAGTGCTAGAGACGGATACGAGCAGTACTTC.

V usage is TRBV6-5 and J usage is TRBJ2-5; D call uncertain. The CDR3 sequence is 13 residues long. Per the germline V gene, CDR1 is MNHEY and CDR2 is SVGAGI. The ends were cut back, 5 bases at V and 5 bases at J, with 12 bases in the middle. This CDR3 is CASSTEGYETQYF. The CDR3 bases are TGTGCCAGCAGTACGGAAGGGTATGAGACCCAGTACTTC.

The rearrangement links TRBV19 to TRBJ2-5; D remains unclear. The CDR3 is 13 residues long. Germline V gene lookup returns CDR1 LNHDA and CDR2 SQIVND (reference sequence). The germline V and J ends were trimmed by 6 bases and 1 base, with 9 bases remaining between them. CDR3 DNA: TGTGCCAGTAGCCGGCGGTCCCAAGAGACCCAGTACTTC. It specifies CASSRRSQETQYF. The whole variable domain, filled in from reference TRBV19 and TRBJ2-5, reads DGGITQSPKYLFRKEGQNVTLSCEQNLNHDAMYWYRQDPGQGLRLIYYSQIVNDFQKGDIAEGYSVSREKKESFPLTVTSAQKNPTAFYLCASSRRSQETQYFGPGTRLLVL.

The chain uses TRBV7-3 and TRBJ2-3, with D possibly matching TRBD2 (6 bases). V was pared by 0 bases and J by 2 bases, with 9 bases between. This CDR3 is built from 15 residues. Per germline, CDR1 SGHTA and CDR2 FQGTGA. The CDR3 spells CASSLTGGPTDTQYF. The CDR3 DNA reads TGTGCCAGCAGCTTAACGGGGGGACCCACAGATACGCAGTATTTT.

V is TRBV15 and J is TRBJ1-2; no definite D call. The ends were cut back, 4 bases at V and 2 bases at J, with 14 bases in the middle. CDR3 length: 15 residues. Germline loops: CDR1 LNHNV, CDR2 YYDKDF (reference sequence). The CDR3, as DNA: TGTGCCACCAGCAACCCTCAGGCGGGGAACTATGGCTACACCTTC. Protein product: CATSNPQAGNYGYTF.

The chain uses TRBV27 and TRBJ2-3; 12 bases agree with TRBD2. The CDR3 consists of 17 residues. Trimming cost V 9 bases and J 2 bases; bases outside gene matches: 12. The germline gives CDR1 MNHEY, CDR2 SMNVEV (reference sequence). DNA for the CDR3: TGTGCCAGTTCCTCGTCCGGGACTAGCGGGTTCACAGATACGCAGTATTTT. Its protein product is CASSSSGTSGFTDTQYF.

Here the CDR3 reads CASTLDSGVLEQYF. In DNA, the CDR3 is TGTGCCAGCACCTTGGACAGTGGTGTCTTGGAGCAGTACTTC. The genes are TRBV7-2 and TRBJ2-7; D is possibly TRBD1 (6 bases). The germline V and J ends were trimmed by 7 bases and 7 bases, with 20 bases remaining between them. This CDR3 region has 14 residues. Germline values: CDR1 SGHTA, CDR2 FQGNSA.

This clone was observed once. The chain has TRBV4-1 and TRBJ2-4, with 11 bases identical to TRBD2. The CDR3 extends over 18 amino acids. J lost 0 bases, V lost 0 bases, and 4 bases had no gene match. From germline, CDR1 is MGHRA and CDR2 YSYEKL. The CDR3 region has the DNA TGCGCCAGCAGCCAAGATCGACTAGCGGGGCTAGCCAAAAACATTCAGTACTTC. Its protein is CASSQDRLAGLAKNIQYF.